The sequence of this T cell receptor (beta chain) was determined in a study of T cells after yellow fever vaccination. CDR3 length: 14 residues. Trimming shortened V by 2 bases and J by 8 bases, and 14 bases separated the two germline ends. Germline CDR1 and CDR2: ENHRY and SYGVKD. This clonotype appeared many times. Its antigen is undetermined. TCRdb fed the 5' RACE reads into MiXCR, producing one record per CDR3 protein. In the table there are about 63,000 distinct CDR3 sequences, 6.5% to 8% of which are singletons. Study findings and constraints: Across the CD4 and CD8 compartments, a small share of clonotypes was present in both. Boosting was followed by the reappearance of most primary-vaccination clones (approximately 95% CD4, about 90% CD8).

The chain is built from TRBV10-3 and TRBJ2-3; perhaps D is TRBD1 or TRBD2 (6 bases each). This sample comprised CD8+ T cells sorted from PBMCs, obtained 15 days after the yellow fever booster vaccination. The origin of this receptor is a young man who received the YFV17D yellow fever vaccine. CDR3 protein: CAISEGGTLSTQYF. The CDR3 DNA sequence: TGTGCCATCAGTGAGGGGGGGACACTGAGTACGCAGTATTTT.